What follows are 29 T cell receptor beta chains derived from one specimen sequenced in a study of blood T cell repertoires in COVID-19. TCRdb keeps only in-frame clones here, not all; method: immunoSEQ multiplex PCR. Counted here are fewer than 200,000 clones, more than 75% occurring once; the ten biggest clones make up roughly 1.9%. Material for sequencing was peripheral blood. The receptors were sampled from a man aged 45-65 years who had recovered from COVID-19.

The chain carries TRBV3-1 (or the pseudogene TRBV3-2) and TRBJ2-7, with a weak D call TRBD2 (6 bases). Trimming shortened V by 1 base and J by 3 bases, and 10 bases separated the two germline ends. Per the germline V gene, CDR1 is LGHDT and CDR2 is YNNKEL (reference sequence). This CDR3 has 14 residues. This CDR3 reads CASSQVLAGYEQYF. CDR3 DNA: TGTGCCAGCAGCCAAGTACTAGCAGGCTACGAGCAGTACTTC.

This chain uses TRBV5-1 with TRBJ2-5, with 10 bases lining up with TRBD1. Germline V gives CDR1 SGHRS, CDR2 YFSETQ. J gave up 5 bases and V 3 bases, and 4 bases lay outside the gene matches. The CDR3 consists of 14 residues. The chain's CDR3 is CASSSRTGGETQYF. Written as DNA, the CDR3 is TGCGCCAGCAGCTCGAGGACAGGGGGGGAGACCCAGTACTTC.

With respect to this clone: The same CDR3 arises from other DNA sequences in this sample as well. This chain joins TRBV7-2 and TRBJ2-5, with D tentatively TRBD2 (6 bases). V lost 4 bases and J 5 bases, leaving 14 bases between the germline ends. Germline assignment: CDR1 SGHTA and CDR2 FQGNSA. The CDR3 is 14 residues long. In nucleotides, the CDR3 is TGTGCCAGCAGCTCTGGCGGGGTCGGGGAGACCCAGTACTTC. It translates to CASSSGGVGETQYF.

The count of this clone is one. The chain combines TRBV7-2 with TRBJ1-5, with D perhaps TRBD1 (5 bases). This CDR3 has 15 residues. CDR1 SGHTA and CDR2 FQGNSA come from the germline V gene. V shed 0 bases and J shed 4 bases, with 10 bases lying between them. CDR3 amino acids: CASSLARGENQPQHF. The CDR3 nucleotides are TGTGCCAGCAGCTTAGCGCGGGGGGAGAATCAGCCCCAGCATTTT.

The chain couples TRBV6-6 to TRBJ1-4; D gene uncertain. Germline V CDR1 and CDR2: MNHNY, SVGAGI (reference sequence). The CDR3 is 14 amino acids. Trimming cost V 5 bases and J 7 bases, with 14 bases left between them. CDR3 sequence: CASSPELISEKLFF. The CDR3 DNA reads TGTGCCAGCAGTCCAGAATTAATAAGTGAAAAACTGTTTTTT.

The V call is TRBV11-2, the J call TRBJ2-1, with D perhaps TRBD2 (6 bases). CDR1 is SGHAT and CDR2 is FQNNGV in the germline V gene. Deletions cut 1 base from V and 6 bases from J, with 10 bases between. This CDR3 has 14 amino acids. The CDR3 DNA sequence: TGTGCCAGCAGCTTAGGACTAGGAGGCAATGAGCAGTTCTTC. Protein: CASSLGLGGNEQFF.

This sequence joins TRBV7-2 and TRBJ2-7; the D gene is possibly TRBD2 (5 bases). Germline V lookup: CDR1 SGHTA, CDR2 FQGNSA. Trimming cost V 5 bases and J 0 bases, with 11 bases left between them. This CDR3 region has 14 residues. The CDR3 here is CASSIPGSSYEQYF. Written as DNA, the CDR3 is TGTGCCAGCAGCATTCCGGGATCCTCCTACGAGCAGTACTTC.

The rearrangement uses TRBV5-1 and TRBJ2-1; possibly TRBD2 for D (7 bases). This CDR3 is built from 15 residues. V shed 0 bases and J shed 2 bases, with 9 bases lying between them. The germline V gene has CDR1 SGHRS and CDR2 YFSETQ. The DNA of the CDR3 is TGCGCCAGCAGCTTGGGCGGGGGCCCCTACAATGAGCAGTTCTTC. This codes for CASSLGGGPYNEQFF.

The V and J genes are TRBV7-9 and TRBJ2-7, with 7 bases identical to TRBD2. Germline trimming cut 1 base from V and 5 bases from J; bases unmatched to any gene: 8. CDR1 and CDR2 (germline): SEHNR, FQNEAQ (reference sequence). The CDR3 length is 15 residues. The chain's CDR3 is CASSLGRGGLHEQYF. The CDR3 nucleotides read TGTGCCAGCAGCTTAGGGCGGGGAGGGCTGCACGAGCAGTACTTC.

The V gene is TRBV4-3, the J gene TRBJ2-2, with TRBD2 identical over 10 bases. The germline V gene has CDR1 LGHNA and CDR2 YSLEER. Losses at the gene ends were 1 base for V and 2 bases for J; bases not matched to a gene: 4. This CDR3 is 17 amino acids long. The CDR3 loop reads CASSQAPSGGNTGELFF. For the CDR3, the DNA is TGCGCCAGCAGCCAAGCCCCTAGCGGGGGAAACACCGGGGAGCTGTTTTTT.

The chain couples TRBV2 to TRBJ2-5, with TRBD2 matching over 8 bases. The CDR3 totals 12 residues. V lost 8 bases to trimming and J lost 5 bases; unmatched junction nucleotides: 4. Germline values: CDR1 SNHLY, CDR2 FYNNEI. CDR3 in amino acids: CASQGLGETQYF. As DNA, the CDR3 is TGTGCCAGCCAGGGACTAGGGGAGACCCAGTACTTC. Full variable domain (rest looked up from reference TRBV2 and TRBJ2-5): EPEVTQTPSHQVTQMGQEVILRCVPISNHLYFYWYRQILGQKVEFLVSFYNNEISEKSEIFDDQFSVERPDGSNFTLKIRSTKLEDSAMYFCASQGLGETQYFGPGTRLLVL.

The chain carries TRBV3-1 (or the pseudogene TRBV3-2) and TRBJ2-7; D is unclear. The CDR3 contains 12 residues. Germline lookup yields CDR1 LGHDT and CDR2 YNNKEL (reference sequence). With 1 base removed from V and 3 bases from J, the gap between germline ends came to 4 bases. The CDR3 reads CASSQAGYEQYF. The CDR3 bases are TGTGCCAGCAGCCAAGCAGGCTACGAGCAGTACTTC.

This clone was detected only once. The rearrangement uses TRBV6-6 and TRBJ1-3, with D possibly TRBD1 on 5 matching bases. V dropped 8 bases and J dropped 4 bases, with 9 bases sitting between them. The CDR3 totals 12 residues. Looked up from germline, CDR1 is MNHNY and CDR2 is SVGAGI (reference sequence). The CDR3 nucleotides read TGTGCCAGCTCCAGGGAAGGAAACACCATATATTTT. Translation gives CASSREGNTIYF.

The rearrangement joins TRBV9 to TRBJ1-2; 9 bases fit TRBD1. The CDR3 extends over 14 amino acids. With 2 bases clipped from V and 4 bases from J, the junction kept 3 bases outside the gene matches. Germline CDR1 SGDLS, CDR2 YYNGEE. The DNA of the CDR3 is TGTGCCAGCAGCGTGACAGGGGGACCCTATGGCTACACCTTC. This translates into CASSVTGGPYGYTF. Complete variable domain (other parts from reference TRBV9 and TRBJ1-2): DSGVTQTPKHLITATGQRVTLRCSPRSGDLSVYWYQQSLDQGLQFLIQYYNGEERAKGNILERFSAQQFPDLHSELNLSSLELGDSALYFCASSVTGGPYGYTFGSGTRLTVV.

This chain uses TRBV5-1 with TRBJ1-1; 9 positions agree with TRBD1. V lost 2 bases and J lost 5; bases outside the gene matches: 7. CDR1 and CDR2 from the germline V gene are SGHRS and YFSETQ. The CDR3 is 15 residues long. The CDR3 nucleotides read TGCGCCAGCAGCTTACCACAGGGGGCGATTACTGAAGCTTTCTTT. Translating it yields CASSLPQGAITEAFF.

The chain joins TRBV7-6 to TRBJ2-7; 10 bases are shared with TRBD1. The length of the CDR3 is 15 residues. The germline gives CDR1 SGHVS, CDR2 FNYEAQ. The V gene end was trimmed by 6 bases and the J gene end by 5 bases; junction bases not matched to a gene: 10. The CDR3 region is CASRSGTGVGDEQYF. In DNA form, the CDR3 reads TGTGCCAGCAGGTCCGGGACAGGGGTGGGGGACGAGCAGTACTTC.

The gene calls are TRBV5-6 and TRBJ1-4; weak D call: TRBD1 (6 bases). CDR3 size: 15 residues. V was clipped by 4 bases and J by 7 bases, with 17 bases between them. CDR1 SGHDT and CDR2 YYEEEE come from the germline V gene. The chain's CDR3 is CASSVHRVGAEKLFF. In DNA form, the CDR3 reads TGTGCCAGCAGCGTCCACAGGGTTGGAGCTGAAAAACTGTTTTTT.

The CDR3, as DNA: TGTGCCAGCAGTGACGACAGGGGGCACACCGGGGAGCTGTTTTTT. Its protein product is CASSDDRGHTGELFF. V gene TRBV6-1 combines with J gene TRBJ2-2; 10 bases are a match to TRBD1. Germline CDR1 and CDR2: MNHNS and SASEGT. V gave up 3 bases and J gave up 3 bases; unmatched junction bases: 1. CDR3 length: 15 amino acids.

V is TRBV6-2 or TRBV6-3 and J is TRBJ2-1; weak D call: TRBD1 (8 bases). The germline V gene encodes CDR1 MNHEY and CDR2 SVGEGT. This CDR3 has 17 residues. Trimming took 4 bases from V and 3 from J, leaving 19 bases between them. DNA of the CDR3: TGTGCCAGCAGTTGGGGGGGGCCGGGACAGGTCTACAATGAGCAGTTCTTC. Its translation: CASSWGGPGQVYNEQFF.

This chain links TRBV11-3 with TRBJ2-4, with D possibly being TRBD1 (6 bases). Trimming left V 4 bases short and J 9 bases short, with 13 bases between. The CDR3 loop spans 13 amino acids. CDR1 and CDR2 (germline): SGHNT, YENEEA. In DNA, the CDR3 is TGTGCCAGCAGCTCCACAGGGCTCGGCATTCAGTACTTC. Protein: CASSSTGLGIQYF.

The genes are TRBV19 and TRBJ2-7; D unclear. This CDR3 has 15 residues. CDR1 is LNHDA and CDR2 is SQIVND in the germline V gene (reference sequence). V lost 1 base to trimming and J lost 2 bases, with 12 bases between them. The CDR3 loop reads CASSIGSGGTYEQYF. CDR3 DNA sequence: TGTGCCAGTAGTATAGGTTCCGGTGGTACCTACGAGCAGTACTTC. Looking up the rest from reference TRBV19 and TRBJ2-7 gives the full variable domain: DGGITQSPKYLFRKEGQNVTLSCEQNLNHDAMYWYRQDPGQGLRLIYYSQIVNDFQKGDIAEGYSVSREKKESFPLTVTSAQKNPTAFYLCASSIGSGGTYEQYFGPGTRLTVT.

The chain couples TRBV7-8 to TRBJ2-7, with TRBD1 identical over 7 bases. The CDR3 extends over 14 amino acids. Germline V gene sequence: CDR1 SGHVS, CDR2 FQNEAQ. With 6 bases clipped from V and 6 bases from J, the junction kept 11 bases outside the gene matches. The CDR3 coding sequence is TGTGCCAGCAGTCTGACAGGGCCGTCGGGCGAGCAGTACTTC. Its protein is CASSLTGPSGEQYF.

This chain joins TRBV4-3 and TRBJ1-1; 8 positions match TRBD1. The junction had 2 bases not matched to a gene; V was cut back by 1 base and J by 1 base. The CDR3 is 15 amino acids. CDR1 and CDR2 (germline): LGHNA, YSLEER. The DNA of the CDR3 is TGCGCCAGCAGCCAAGGGGACAGGACGAACACTGAAGCTTTCTTT. Encoded protein: CASSQGDRTNTEAFF.

The chain uses TRBV5-1 and TRBJ2-7, with 8 nucleotides matching TRBD1. Per germline, CDR1 SGHRS and CDR2 YFSETQ. V lost 0 bases to trimming and J lost 1 base; unmatched junction nucleotides: 3. The CDR3 is made up of 15 amino acids. Here the CDR3 reads CASSLAGTGSYEQYF. The CDR3 region has the DNA TGCGCCAGCAGCTTGGCCGGGACAGGATCCTACGAGCAGTACTTC. Full variable domain (missing parts from reference TRBV5-1 and TRBJ2-7): KAGVTQTPRYLIKTRGQQVTLSCSPISGHRSVSWYQQTPGQGLQFLFEYFSETQRNKGNFPGRFSGRQFSNSRSEMNVSTLELGDSALYLCASSLAGTGSYEQYFGPGTRLTVT.

The chain joins TRBV7-9 to TRBJ2-3; unclear D gene. Germline assignment: CDR1 SEHNR and CDR2 FQNEAQ (reference sequence). The CDR3 sequence is 15 residues long. Trimming took 4 bases from V and 1 from J, leaving 12 bases between them. The DNA of the CDR3 is TGTGCCAGCAGCTCGTCACGTGGCCGCACAGATACGCAGTATTTT. This gives the protein CASSSSRGRTDTQYF.

The chain employs TRBV28 and TRBJ1-3; D is undetermined. The CDR3 covers 12 residues. Trimming removed 6 bases at V and 8 bases at J, with 11 bases between. CDR1 is MDHEN, CDR2 SYDVKM, per germline. DNA of the CDR3: TGTGCCAGCAGCTCTTCCGGAGACACCATATATTTT. Translation: CASSSSGDTIYF.

J is TRBJ2-7 and V is TRBV6-2 or TRBV6-3; 8 nucleotides match TRBD1. V dropped 4 bases and J dropped 3; count of bases not matched to a gene: 5. This CDR3 region has 14 residues. Germline values: CDR1 MNHEY, CDR2 SVGEGT. This CDR3 reads CASSLGDRFYEQYF. CDR3 bases: TGTGCCAGCAGTTTGGGGGACAGGTTCTACGAGCAGTACTTC.

This chain joins TRBV7-2 and TRBJ2-2; tentatively, D is TRBD1 (5 bases). The CDR3 runs to 15 residues. V was pared by 5 bases and J by 5 bases, with 15 bases between. Germline V lookup: CDR1 SGHTA, CDR2 FQGNSA. The CDR3 sequence is CASSREGRVTGELFF. DNA for the CDR3: TGTGCCAGCAGCAGAGAAGGCAGGGTAACCGGGGAGCTGTTTTTT.

The gene calls are TRBV7-6 and TRBJ1-5, with D perhaps TRBD1 (5 bases). Germline CDR1 reads SGHVS; CDR2 reads FNYEAQ. CDR3 size: 17 residues. Trimming stripped 4 bases from V and 0 bases from J, with 16 bases between. CDR3 sequence reads: CASSSSGGLYSNQPQHF. CDR3 in DNA: TGTGCCAGCAGCTCCTCGGGGGGACTGTATAGCAATCAGCCCCAGCATTTT.